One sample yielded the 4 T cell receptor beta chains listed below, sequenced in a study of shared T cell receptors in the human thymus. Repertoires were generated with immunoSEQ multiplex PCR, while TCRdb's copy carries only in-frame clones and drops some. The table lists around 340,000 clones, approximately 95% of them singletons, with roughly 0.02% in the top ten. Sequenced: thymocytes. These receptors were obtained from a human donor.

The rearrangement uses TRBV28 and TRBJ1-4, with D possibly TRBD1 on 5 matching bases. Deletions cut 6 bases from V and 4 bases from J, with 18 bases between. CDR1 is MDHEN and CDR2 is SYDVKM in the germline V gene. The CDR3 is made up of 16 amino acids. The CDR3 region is CASSTGGQGHNEKLFF. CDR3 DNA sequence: TGTGCCAGCAGCACGGGGGGTCAAGGACATAATGAAAAACTGTTTTTT.

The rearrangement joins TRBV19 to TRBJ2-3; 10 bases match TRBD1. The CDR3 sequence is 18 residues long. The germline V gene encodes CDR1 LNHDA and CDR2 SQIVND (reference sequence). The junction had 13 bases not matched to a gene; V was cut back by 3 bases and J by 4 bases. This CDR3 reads CASSIPTGGWHVADTQYF. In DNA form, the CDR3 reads TGTGCCAGTAGTATCCCGACAGGGGGCTGGCACGTTGCAGATACGCAGTATTTT.

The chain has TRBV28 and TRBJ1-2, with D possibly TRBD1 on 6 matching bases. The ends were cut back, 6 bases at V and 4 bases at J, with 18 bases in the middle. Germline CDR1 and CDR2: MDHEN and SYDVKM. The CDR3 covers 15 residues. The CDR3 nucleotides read TGTGCCAGCAGAACCCTGGACAGTCTCAGCTATGGCTACACCTTC. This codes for CASRTLDSLSYGYTF.

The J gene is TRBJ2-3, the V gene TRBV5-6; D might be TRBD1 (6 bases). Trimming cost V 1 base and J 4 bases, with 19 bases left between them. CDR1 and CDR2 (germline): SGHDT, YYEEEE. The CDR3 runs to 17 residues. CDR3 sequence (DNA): TGTGCCAGCAGCTTGATAGGGGGACCGACTGGGGCAGATACGCAGTATTTT. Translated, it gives CASSLIGGPTGADTQYF.